One and the same sample provided the 18 T cell receptor beta chains below, sequenced in a study of breast tumors, draining lymph nodes, adjacent tissues. One entry per CDR3 protein, called by TCRdb with MiXCR from the multiplex PCR reads. The top ten hold roughly an eighth of the sample, which has about 22,000 distinct CDR3 sequences, roughly 55% seen once. Sequenced: breast tumor tissue. These receptors originate from a female donor with breast cancer. Some clones in this sample may be carry-over from other donors' samples.

This clonotype showed up many times. An end of the junction does not agree with germline; a read error may underlie this. This chain connects TRBV6-2 or TRBV6-3 to TRBJ1-5, with unresolved D. CDR1 is MNHEY, CDR2 SVGEGT, per germline. The CDR3 sequence is 15 residues long. In nucleotides, the CDR3 is TGTGCCAGCAGTCACTCGAGCGAAGGGAATCAGCCCCAGCATTTT. Protein product: CASSHSSEGNQPQHF.

A note on this clonotype: Germline is not matched at one junction end, which may reflect a read error. The J gene is TRBJ2-7, the V gene TRBV20-1; D gene uncertain. The CDR3 extends over 13 amino acids. Germline-derived CDR1 and CDR2 are DFQATT and SNEGSKA (reference sequence). In nucleotides, the CDR3 is TGCAGTGCTAGATCGGCTGGCACCTACGAGCAGTATTTC. The encoded protein is CSARSAGTYEQYF.

Note on this clonotype: A junction boundary mismatches the germline segment, possibly from a read error. The V call is TRBV5-1, the J call TRBJ2-1; D is undetermined. This CDR3 is 13 amino acids long. Germline lookup yields CDR1 SGHRS and CDR2 YFSETQ. CDR3: CASNRGLGNDQFF. DNA of the CDR3: TGCGCCAGCAACCGAGGCCTGGGGAATGACCAGTTCTTC.

The chain recombines TRBV6-6 with TRBJ1-5; 8 bases match TRBD1. Germline CDR1 reads MNHNY; CDR2 reads SVGAGI (reference sequence). The CDR3 contains 13 residues. V was clipped by 6 bases and J by 9 bases; unmatched bases: 7. The CDR3 reads CASSPGGSRPQHF. CDR3 nucleotide sequence: TGTGCCAGCAGCCCAGGGGGCTCTCGGCCCCAGCATTTT.

This clonotype has a count of ten or more. One end of the junction is discordant with germline, which a read error may explain. The chain links TRBV6-2 or TRBV6-3 to TRBJ1-2; 7 bases align to TRBD1. This CDR3 is 14 amino acids long. Germline V gene lookup returns CDR1 MNHEY and CDR2 SVGEGT. CDR3 bases: TGTGCCAGCAGAACACCCGGGACAGCGGTCTTCGGGGGTTTC. Protein: CASRTPGTAVFGGF.

This clonotype counts as medium-sized. The rearrangement uses TRBV6-5 and TRBJ1-3, with 11 bases aligning to TRBD1. CDR3 length equals 21 residues. V was clipped by 1 base and J by 4 bases; unmatched bases: 18. Per germline, CDR1 MNHEY and CDR2 SVGAGI. Here the CDR3 DNA reads TGTGCCAGCAGTTACTACCCACCTGGGACAGGGGGAGTTAGACCAGGAAACACCATATATTTT. Its protein product is CASSYYPPGTGGVRPGNTIYF.

This clonotype is categorized as medium-sized (0.01 to 0.1%). The genes are TRBV10-3 and TRBJ1-6; the D is unclear. Trimming took 6 bases from V and 8 from J, leaving 14 bases between them. Germline lookup yields CDR1 ENHRY and CDR2 SYGVKD. The CDR3 has 14 amino acids. CDR3 sequence reads: CAIRTLREDSPLHF. The CDR3 bases are TGTGCCATCAGGACTCTACGGGAGGATTCACCCCTCCACTTT.

This sequence joins TRBV29-1 and TRBJ1-4; the D gene is possibly TRBD1 (6 bases). This CDR3 has 11 residues. The germline V gene encodes CDR1 SQVTM and CDR2 ANQGSEA. V was pared by 2 bases and J by 8 bases, with 6 bases between. CDR3 loop: CSVERGEKLFF. CDR3 bases: TGCAGCGTTGAAAGGGGGGAAAAACTGTTTTTT.

The rearrangement uses TRBV24-1 and TRBJ2-2; D is unclear. The CDR3 has 15 residues. The germline V and J ends were trimmed by 4 bases and 6 bases, with 14 bases remaining between them. Germline V gene lookup returns CDR1 KGHDR and CDR2 SFDVKD. For the CDR3, the DNA is TGTGCCACCAGTGAGTACAAGCACGACTCCGGGGAGCTGTTTTTT. As protein: CATSEYKHDSGELFF.

The table lists this clonotype with many counts. A read error is possible here, since a much larger clone lies one base away. The V call is TRBV6-5, the J call TRBJ1-3; D gene ambiguous. The length of the CDR3 is 14 residues. Germline V gives CDR1 MNHEY, CDR2 SVGAGI. Trimming took 5 bases from V and 1 from J, leaving 9 bases between them. The CDR3 DNA sequence: TGTGCCAGCAGTCACGGTGGGTCTGGAAACACCATATATTTT. Amino acid sequence: CASSHGGSGNTIYF.

This sequence joins TRBV7-2 and TRBJ2-1; D is possibly TRBD2 (7 bases). V lost 5 bases and J lost 13, with 21 bases in between. Germline CDR1 and CDR2: SGHTA and FQGNSA. The CDR3 extends over 14 amino acids. Here the CDR3 reads CASSPSRGGRAQFF. Here the CDR3 DNA reads TGTGCCAGCAGCCCCTCAAGGGGGGGGCGAGCTCAGTTCTTC.

This clonotype showed up many times. The rearrangement links TRBV19 to TRBJ1-2; TRBD1 agrees at 9 bases. CDR1 is LNHDA and CDR2 is SQIVND in the germline V gene (reference sequence). J was trimmed by 8 bases and V by 5 bases; bases with no gene match: 15. CDR3 size: 16 residues. CDR3 in amino acids: CASSPLRDRVVLGYTF. As DNA, the CDR3 is TGTGCCAGTAGTCCGTTAAGGGACAGGGTCGTGCTGGGCTACACCTTC. Variable domain in full (rest from reference TRBV19 and TRBJ1-2): DGGITQSPKYLFRKEGQNVTLSCEQNLNHDAMYWYRQDPGQGLRLIYYSQIVNDFQKGDIAEGYSVSREKKESFPLTVTSAQKNPTAFYLCASSPLRDRVVLGYTFGSGTRLTVV.

Within the sample, this clonotype is medium-sized. The chain is built from TRBV9 and TRBJ2-5; TRBD1 matches at 10 bases. V gave up 4 bases and J gave up 4 bases; unmatched junction bases: 7. Germline V gives CDR1 SGDLS, CDR2 YYNGEE. CDR3 length equals 15 residues. The CDR3 region is CASSITGQGSETQYF. As DNA, the CDR3 is TGTGCCAGCAGCATCACGGGACAGGGGTCAGAGACCCAGTACTTC.

This clonotype has at least ten counts. A read error may be the cause here, since a much bigger clone is one base away. The chain uses TRBV6-1 and TRBJ1-4; 7 nucleotides align to TRBD1. Trimming removed 5 bases from V and 4 bases from J; junction bases left unmatched: 7. Germline CDR1 MNHNS, CDR2 SASEGT. The CDR3 has 15 amino acids. The CDR3 DNA sequence: TGTGCCAGCAGTCAAAACAGGGGTGGTAATGAAAAACTGTTTTTT. Residues: CASSQNRGGNEKLFF.

The rearrangement joins TRBV6-5 to TRBJ2-7; TRBD2 matches 16 bases. The CDR3 covers 19 residues. The V segment lost 9 bases and the J segment 3 bases; nucleotides outside the gene matches: 17. The V gene's germline CDR1 is MNHEY and CDR2 SVGAGI. The DNA for the CDR3 is TGTGCCAGGAGTGAGCTTGGGACTAGCGGGGGGGCTGCATACTACGAGCAGTACTTC. Translation gives CARSELGTSGGAAYYEQYF.

At least ten counts were recorded for this clonotype. The chain uses TRBV27 and TRBJ2-3; TRBD2 is a possible D gene (7 bases). The CDR3 sequence is 12 residues long. Trimming stripped 3 bases from V and 8 bases from J, with 9 bases between. Germline V lookup: CDR1 MNHEY, CDR2 SMNVEV (reference sequence). The CDR3 loop is CASSFRGATQYF. The CDR3 DNA follows: TGTGCCAGCAGTTTCCGGGGGGCTACGCAGTATTTT.

The rearrangement joins TRBV13 to TRBJ2-3; 7 bases fit TRBD2. V was pared by 3 bases and J by 4 bases, with 7 bases of the junction left unmatched. The CDR3 is 15 residues long. Germline V lookup: CDR1 PRHDT, CDR2 FYEKMQ (reference sequence). For the CDR3, the DNA is TGTGCCAGCAGCTTCCTGGGCGGGAGCGCAGATACGCAGTATTTT. This gives the protein CASSFLGGSADTQYF.

The rearrangement uses TRBV6-5 and TRBJ2-7; 8 bases align to TRBD1. Trimming removed 5 bases from V and 6 bases from J; junction bases left unmatched: 3. CDR1 and CDR2 from the germline V gene are MNHEY and SVGAGI. CDR3 length: 12 amino acids. CDR3 DNA sequence: TGTGCCAGCAGTAACACAGGGGGCGAGCAGTACTTC. Its protein is CASSNTGGEQYF.